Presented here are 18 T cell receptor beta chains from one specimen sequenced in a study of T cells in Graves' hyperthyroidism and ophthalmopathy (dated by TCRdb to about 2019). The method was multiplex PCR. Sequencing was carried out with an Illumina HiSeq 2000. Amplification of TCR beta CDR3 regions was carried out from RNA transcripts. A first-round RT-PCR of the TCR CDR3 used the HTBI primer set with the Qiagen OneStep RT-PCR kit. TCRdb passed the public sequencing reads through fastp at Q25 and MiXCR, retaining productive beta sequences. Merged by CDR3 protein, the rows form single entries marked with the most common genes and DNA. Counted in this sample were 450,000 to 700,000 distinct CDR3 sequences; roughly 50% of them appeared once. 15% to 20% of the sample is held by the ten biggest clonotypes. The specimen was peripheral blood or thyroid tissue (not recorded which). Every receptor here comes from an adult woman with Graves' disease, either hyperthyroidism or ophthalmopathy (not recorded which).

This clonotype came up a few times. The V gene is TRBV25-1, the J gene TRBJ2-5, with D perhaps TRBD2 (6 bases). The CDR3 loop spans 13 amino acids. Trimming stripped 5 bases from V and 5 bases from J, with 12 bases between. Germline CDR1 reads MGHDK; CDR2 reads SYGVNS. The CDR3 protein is CASSISGGETQYF. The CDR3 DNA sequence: TGTGCCAGCAGTATTAGCGGTGGGGAGACCCAGTACTTC. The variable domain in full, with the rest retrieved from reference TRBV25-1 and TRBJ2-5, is EADIYQTPRYLVIGTGKKITLECSQTMGHDKMYWYQQDPGMELHLIHYSYGVNSTEKGDLSSESTVSRIRTEHFPLTLESARPSHTSQYLCASSISGGETQYFGPGTRLLVL.

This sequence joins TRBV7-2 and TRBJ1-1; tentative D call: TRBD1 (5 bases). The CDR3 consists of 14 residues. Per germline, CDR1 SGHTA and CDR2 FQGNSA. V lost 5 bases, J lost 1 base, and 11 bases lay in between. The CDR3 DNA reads TGTGCCAGCAGCATCGGGACGGCGAACACTGAAGCTTTCTTT. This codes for CASSIGTANTEAFF.

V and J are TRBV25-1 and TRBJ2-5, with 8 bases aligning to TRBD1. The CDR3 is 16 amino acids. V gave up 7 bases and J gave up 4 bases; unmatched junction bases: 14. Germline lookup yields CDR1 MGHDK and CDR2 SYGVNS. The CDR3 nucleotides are TGTGCCAGCACGCCCGGCGGGGCAGGGGGCGGAGAGACCCAGTACTTC. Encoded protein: CASTPGGAGGGETQYF.

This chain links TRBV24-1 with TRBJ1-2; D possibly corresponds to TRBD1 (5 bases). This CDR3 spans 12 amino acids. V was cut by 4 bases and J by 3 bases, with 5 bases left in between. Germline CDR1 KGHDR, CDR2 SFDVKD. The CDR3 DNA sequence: TGTGCCACCAGTGACAGGGACTATGGCTACACCTTC. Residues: CATSDRDYGYTF.

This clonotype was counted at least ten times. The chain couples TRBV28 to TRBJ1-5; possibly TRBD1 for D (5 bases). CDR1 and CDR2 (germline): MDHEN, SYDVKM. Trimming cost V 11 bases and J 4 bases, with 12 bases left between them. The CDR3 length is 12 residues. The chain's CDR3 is CAGTTGNQPQHF. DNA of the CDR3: TGTGCCGGGACTACGGGGAATCAGCCCCAGCATTTT.

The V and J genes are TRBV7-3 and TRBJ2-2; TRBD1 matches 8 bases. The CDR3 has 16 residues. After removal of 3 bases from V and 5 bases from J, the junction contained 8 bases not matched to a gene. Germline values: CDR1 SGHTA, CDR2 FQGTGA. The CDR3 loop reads CASSFVGQGGTGELFF. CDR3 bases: TGTGCCAGCAGCTTTGTCGGACAGGGAGGTACCGGGGAGCTGTTTTTT.

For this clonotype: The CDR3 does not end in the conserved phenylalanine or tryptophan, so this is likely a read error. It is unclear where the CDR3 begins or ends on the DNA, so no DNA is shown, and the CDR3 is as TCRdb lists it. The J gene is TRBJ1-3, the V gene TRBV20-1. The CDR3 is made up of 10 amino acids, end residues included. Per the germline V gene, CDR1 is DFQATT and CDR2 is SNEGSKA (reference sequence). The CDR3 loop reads CSAHRGSWNT.

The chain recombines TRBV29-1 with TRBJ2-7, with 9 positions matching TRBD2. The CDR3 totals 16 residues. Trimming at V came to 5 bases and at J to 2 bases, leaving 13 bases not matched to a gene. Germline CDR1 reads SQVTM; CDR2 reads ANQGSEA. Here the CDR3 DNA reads TGCAGCGTTTACCTCAGAGGGCGGGAGGGCCCCTACGAGCAGTACTTC. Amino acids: CSVYLRGREGPYEQYF.

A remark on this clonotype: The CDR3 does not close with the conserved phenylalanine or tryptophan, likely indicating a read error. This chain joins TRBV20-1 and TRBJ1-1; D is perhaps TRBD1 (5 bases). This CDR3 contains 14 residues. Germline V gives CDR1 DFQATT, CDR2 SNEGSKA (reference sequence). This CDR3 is CSPFARQWNREAFL. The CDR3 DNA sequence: TGCAGCCCTTTTGCCCGACAGTGGAACCGAGAAGCTTTCCTT.

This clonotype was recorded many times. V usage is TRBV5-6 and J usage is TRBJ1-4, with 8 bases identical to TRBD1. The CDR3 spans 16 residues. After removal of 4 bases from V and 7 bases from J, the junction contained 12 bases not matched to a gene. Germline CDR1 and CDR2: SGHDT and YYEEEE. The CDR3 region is CASSAGTGTGFEKLFF. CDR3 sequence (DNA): TGTGCCAGCAGCGCCGGCACCGGGACAGGCTTTGAAAAACTGTTTTTT.

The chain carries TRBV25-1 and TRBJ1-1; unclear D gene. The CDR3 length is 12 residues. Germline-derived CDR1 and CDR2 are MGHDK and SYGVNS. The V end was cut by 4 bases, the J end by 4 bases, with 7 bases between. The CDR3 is CASSVGSTEAFF. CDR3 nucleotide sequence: TGTGCCAGCAGTGTAGGGTCCACTGAAGCTTTCTTT.

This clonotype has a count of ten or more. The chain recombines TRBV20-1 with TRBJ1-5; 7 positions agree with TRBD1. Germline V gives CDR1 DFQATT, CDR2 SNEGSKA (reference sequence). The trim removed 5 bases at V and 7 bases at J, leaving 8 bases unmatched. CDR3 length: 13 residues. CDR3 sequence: CSAARDSGQPQHF. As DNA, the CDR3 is TGCAGTGCTGCCCGGGACAGCGGACAGCCCCAGCATTTT.

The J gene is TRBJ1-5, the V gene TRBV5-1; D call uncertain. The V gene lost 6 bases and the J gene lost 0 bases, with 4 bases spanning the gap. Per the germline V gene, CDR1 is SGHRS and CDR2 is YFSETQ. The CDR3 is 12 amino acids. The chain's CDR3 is CASTNSNQPQHF. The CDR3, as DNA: TGCGCCAGCACCAATAGCAATCAGCCCCAGCATTTT.

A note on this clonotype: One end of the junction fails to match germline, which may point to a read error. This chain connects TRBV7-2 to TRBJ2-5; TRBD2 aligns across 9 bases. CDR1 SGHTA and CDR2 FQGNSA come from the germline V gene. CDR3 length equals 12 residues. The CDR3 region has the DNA TGTGCCAGCAGCTTGAGTGGTGTAGCGGGGGACTTC. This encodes CASSLSGVAGDF. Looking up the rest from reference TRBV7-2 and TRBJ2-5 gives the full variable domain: GAGVSQSPSNKVTEKGKDVELRCDPISGHTALYWYRQSLGQGLEFLIYFQGNSAPDKSGLPSDRFSAERTGGSVSTLTIQRTQQEDSAVYLCASSLSGVAGDFGPGTRLLVL.

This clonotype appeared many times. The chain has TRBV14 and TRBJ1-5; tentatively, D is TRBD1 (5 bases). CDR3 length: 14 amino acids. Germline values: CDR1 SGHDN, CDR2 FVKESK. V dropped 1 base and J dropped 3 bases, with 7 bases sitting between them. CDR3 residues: CASSQGGYNQPQHF. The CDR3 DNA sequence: TGTGCCAGCAGCCAAGGGGGCTACAATCAGCCCCAGCATTTT.

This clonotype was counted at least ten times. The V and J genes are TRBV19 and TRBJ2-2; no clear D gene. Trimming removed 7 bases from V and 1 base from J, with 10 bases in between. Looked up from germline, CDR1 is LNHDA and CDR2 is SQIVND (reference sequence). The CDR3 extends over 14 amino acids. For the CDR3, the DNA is TGTGCCAGTAACCCCGGAATGAACACCGGGGAGCTGTTTTTT. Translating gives CASNPGMNTGELFF.

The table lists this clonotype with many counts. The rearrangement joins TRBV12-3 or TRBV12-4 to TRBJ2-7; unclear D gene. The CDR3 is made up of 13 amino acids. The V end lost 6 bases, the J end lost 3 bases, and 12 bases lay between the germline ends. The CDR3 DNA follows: TGTGCCAGCAGCCGCGGACGGAACTACGAGCAGTACTTC. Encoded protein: CASSRGRNYEQYF.

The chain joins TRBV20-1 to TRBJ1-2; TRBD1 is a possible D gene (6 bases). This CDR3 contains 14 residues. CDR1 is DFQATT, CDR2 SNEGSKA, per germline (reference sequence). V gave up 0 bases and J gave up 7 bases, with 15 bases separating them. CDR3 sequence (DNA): TGCAGTGCTAGAGAAGGGCAGGGGATTGGTGGCTACACCTTC. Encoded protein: CSAREGQGIGGYTF.